This T cell receptor (beta chain) was found in a study of T cells in localized non-small cell lung cancer. There are 12 residues in the CDR3. V was trimmed by 4 bases and J by 12 bases, leaving 15 bases between them. Germline V gives CDR1 SGHVS, CDR2 FQNEAQ. This table comes from immunoSEQ multiplex PCR, and its TCRdb copy is limited to in-frame clones, with some not included. The sample carries around 43,000 clones, about 88% recorded once. Material: peripheral blood, obtained before any cancer treatment. V is TRBV7-8 and J is TRBJ1-1; no firm D call. The clonotype originates from a man aged 18 to 50 with stage I lung adenocarcinoma. The chain's CDR3 is CASSYSFVGTFF. CDR3 DNA sequence: TGTGCCAGCAGCTATTCTTTCGTCGGGACTTTCTTT.